The 23 T cell receptor beta chains presented below share a single source sample, sequenced in a study of blood T cell repertoires in COVID-19. Assay: immunoSEQ multiplex PCR; the TCRdb copy retains only in-frame clones and omits some. This sample has 150,000 or so clones, with around 80% found just once. The sequenced material came from PBMCs or T cells enriched from blood (not recorded which). The receptors were gathered from a man aged 45-60 years who had recovered from COVID-19.

The J gene is TRBJ2-7, the V gene TRBV7-9; 9 positions agree with TRBD2. Per the germline V gene, CDR1 is SEHNR and CDR2 is FQNEAQ (reference sequence). The CDR3 contains 13 residues. Trimming took 1 base from V and 6 from J; bases not matched to a gene: 1. The CDR3 loop reads CASSLETSGEQYF. The CDR3 DNA follows: TGTGCCAGCAGCTTAGAGACTAGCGGCGAGCAGTACTTC.

This clone was seen more than once but under ten times. V is TRBV10-3 and J is TRBJ1-2, with TRBD1 as a possible D gene (5 bases). Trimming took 4 bases from V and 8 from J, leaving 14 bases between them. The germline V gene encodes CDR1 ENHRY and CDR2 SYGVKD. The CDR3 consists of 13 residues. CDR3 sequence reads: CAISGGPGGGYTF. CDR3 sequence (DNA): TGTGCCATCAGTGGAGGGCCCGGGGGAGGCTACACCTTC.

This clone occurred once. This chain links TRBV28 with TRBJ1-1, with D hard to call. The germline gives CDR1 MDHEN, CDR2 SYDVKM. The CDR3 contains 14 residues. The V and J ends lost 6 bases and 4 bases respectively, with 15 bases between them. The CDR3 DNA reads TGTGCCAGCAGATCAGACGCTCCAGGCACTGAAGCTTTCTTT. Translated: CASRSDAPGTEAFF.

The chain couples TRBV7-9 to TRBJ1-2; possible D gene TRBD1, 6 bases. V lost 6 bases and J lost 8, with 19 bases in between. Germline V gives CDR1 SEHNR, CDR2 FQNEAQ (reference sequence). The CDR3 contains 14 residues. The CDR3, as DNA: TGTGCCAGCAGTCCAGTGGGGGACAACCGGGGCTACACCTTC. Translating gives CASSPVGDNRGYTF.

The J gene is TRBJ1-1, the V gene TRBV29-1; no reliable D call. The CDR3 has 13 amino acids. Per the germline V gene, CDR1 is SQVTM and CDR2 is ANQGSEA. V was clipped by 0 bases and J by 5 bases, with 10 bases between them. CDR3: CSVEDGGRTEAFF. The CDR3 DNA reads TGCAGCGTTGAAGACGGAGGACGGACTGAAGCTTTCTTT.

Concerning this clone: At one end the junction does not follow the germline gene, possibly because of a read error. V and J are TRBV7-7 and TRBJ2-7; 7 bases are shared with TRBD2. Looked up from germline, CDR1 is SSHAT and CDR2 is FNYEAQ (reference sequence). There are 14 residues in the CDR3. CDR3 bases: TGTGCTAGCAGTCTGGGGAGGGCCCCCTACGAGCAGTACTTC. It specifies CASSLGRAPYEQYF.

This CDR3 reads CASSGQGSTKSGQPQHF. DNA for the CDR3: TGTGCCAGCAGTGGACAGGGGAGTACCAAATCGGGTCAGCCCCAGCATTTT. The V and J genes are TRBV2 and TRBJ1-5; TRBD1 aligns across 8 bases. V was clipped by 4 bases and J by 6 bases; unmatched bases: 14. Germline CDR1 SNHLY, CDR2 FYNNEI. This CDR3 has 17 residues.

The chain employs TRBV5-4 and TRBJ1-2, with 10 bases aligning to TRBD1. Germline CDR1 and CDR2: SGHNT and YYREEE (reference sequence). The CDR3 is 15 residues long. With V trimmed by 7 bases and J by 4 bases, 10 bases remained unmatched. The CDR3 protein is CASSPGQGFIYGYTF. The CDR3, as DNA: TGTGCCAGCTCGCCGGGACAGGGGTTTATCTATGGCTACACCTTC.

This chain joins TRBV5-4 and TRBJ2-5; D is unclear. Looked up from germline, CDR1 is SGHNT and CDR2 is YYREEE (reference sequence). CDR3 size: 14 residues. Trimming took off 1 base at V and 2 bases at J, with 9 bases between the two ends. This CDR3 is CASSLRLDQETQYF. In DNA, the CDR3 is TGTGCCAGCAGCTTGCGATTAGATCAAGAGACCCAGTACTTC.

To note about this clone: Relative to the germline gene, one junction end is altered; a read error may explain this. V gene TRBV19 combines with J gene TRBJ1-2, with 9 bases matching TRBD1. Germline loops: CDR1 LNHDA, CDR2 SQIVND (reference sequence). CDR3 size: 13 residues. The CDR3 reads CASMDRGNDGYTF. CDR3 in DNA: TGTGCCAGTATGGACAGGGGTAACGATGGCTACACCTTC.

This clone appeared a single time. This chain connects TRBV11-2 to TRBJ2-3, with D possibly matching TRBD1 (5 bases). In germline, CDR1 is SGHAT, CDR2 FQNNGV. The CDR3 covers 14 residues. V shed 5 bases and J shed 6 bases, with 15 bases lying between them. The CDR3 sequence: CASSRQRPIDTQYF. CDR3 nucleotides: TGTGCCAGCAGCCGACAGAGACCAATCGATACGCAGTATTTT.

The rearrangement links TRBV5-6 to TRBJ1-1; no definite D call. The V end was cut by 5 bases, the J end by 1 base, with 12 bases between. Germline loops: CDR1 SGHDT, CDR2 YYEEEE. The length of the CDR3 is 14 residues. The CDR3 region is CASRGRTGNTEAFF. The CDR3 DNA reads TGTGCCAGCAGGGGTCGAACGGGGAACACTGAAGCTTTCTTT. Complete variable domain (other parts from reference TRBV5-6 and TRBJ1-1): DAGVTQSPTHLIKTRGQQVTLRCSPKSGHDTVSWYQQALGQGPQFIFQYYEEEERQRGNFPDRFSGHQFPNYSSELNVNALLLGDSALYLCASRGRTGNTEAFFGQGTRLTVV.

The rearrangement links TRBV11-2 to TRBJ2-1; D is ambiguous. V shed 3 bases and J shed 4 bases, with 10 bases lying between them. The CDR3 length is 14 residues. Looked up from germline, CDR1 is SGHAT and CDR2 is FQNNGV. The CDR3 loop reads CASSLETQYNEQFF. CDR3 sequence (DNA): TGTGCCAGCAGCTTGGAGACCCAATACAATGAGCAGTTCTTC. Using reference TRBV11-2 and TRBJ2-1 for the parts outside the CDR3, the full variable domain is EAGVAQSPRYKIIEKRQSVAFWCNPISGHATLYWYQQILGQGPKLLIQFQNNGVVDDSQLPKDRFSAERLKGVDSTLKIQPAKLEDSAVYLCASSLETQYNEQFFGPGTRLTVL.

This clone was counted only a few times. The chain joins TRBV7-8 to TRBJ2-7; TRBD1 matches at 10 bases. V was pared by 5 bases and J by 2 bases, with 3 bases of the junction left unmatched. CDR3 length: 14 amino acids. Looked up from germline, CDR1 is SGHVS and CDR2 is FQNEAQ. The CDR3 coding sequence is TGTGCCAGCAGCCAGGGACAGGGGCCCTACGAGCAGTACTTC. This codes for CASSQGQGPYEQYF.

This clone came up once. The genes are TRBV29-1 and TRBJ2-5; perhaps TRBD1 as D (5 bases). Trimming cost V 5 bases and J 5 bases, with 9 bases left between them. CDR3 length: 11 residues. The germline V gene encodes CDR1 SQVTM and CDR2 ANQGSEA. The CDR3 DNA reads as TGCAGCGTTAGGGGCGTGGAGACCCAGTACTTC. The encoded protein is CSVRGVETQYF.

Written as DNA, the CDR3 is TGTGCCAGCAGCCCCCCCACCGGGAGGACTAATGAAAAACTGTTTTTT. Translated, it gives CASSPPTGRTNEKLFF. V and J are TRBV7-9 and TRBJ1-4; D gene unclear. The CDR3 extends over 16 amino acids. Trimming removed 5 bases from V and 2 bases from J, with 15 bases in between. Germline CDR1 is SEHNR and CDR2 is FQNEAQ (reference sequence).

For the CDR3, the DNA is TGTGCCAGCAGGACCGGGACAACCTCCTACGAGCAGTACTTC. As protein: CASRTGTTSYEQYF. The gene calls are TRBV6-5 and TRBJ2-7; possible D gene TRBD1, 6 bases. This CDR3 is 14 amino acids long. Germline V CDR1 and CDR2: MNHEY, SVGAGI. The V and J ends lost 6 bases and 0 bases respectively, with 12 bases between them.

V gene TRBV18 combines with J gene TRBJ2-7, with D maybe TRBD2 (6 bases). Between the trimmed V and J ends, which lost 2 bases and 0 bases, there was a span of 8 bases. This CDR3 contains 14 residues. Germline CDR1 reads KGHSH; CDR2 reads LQKENI. The CDR3 loop is CASSPGRSSYEQYF. Here the CDR3 DNA reads TGTGCCAGCTCACCAGGGAGGAGCTCCTACGAGCAGTACTTC.

The chain uses TRBV3-1 (or the pseudogene TRBV3-2) and TRBJ1-1; no clear D. V shed 1 base and J shed 1 base, with 7 bases lying between them. CDR1 and CDR2 from the germline V gene are LGHDT and YNNKEL (reference sequence). The CDR3 is 14 amino acids. CDR3 sequence: CASSQGIQNTEAFF. CDR3 nucleotides: TGTGCCAGCAGCCAAGGTATACAGAACACTGAAGCTTTCTTT.

The V and J genes are TRBV18 and TRBJ1-5; unclear D gene. This CDR3 has 15 residues. In germline, CDR1 is KGHSH, CDR2 LQKENI. V lost 1 base and J lost 1, with 8 bases in between. The CDR3 nucleotides read TGTGCCAGCTCACCACGACCGGGGAGCAATCAGCCCCAGCATTTT. It translates to CASSPRPGSNQPQHF.

This clone was counted ten times or more. V usage is TRBV27 and J usage is TRBJ2-7; tentatively, D is TRBD2 (7 bases). Trimming pared 6 bases from V and 2 bases from J, leaving 17 bases between. The CDR3 is made up of 15 amino acids. Germline CDR1 reads MNHEY; CDR2 reads SMNVEV (reference sequence). This chain's CDR3 is CASRINRDYPYEQYF. The CDR3 bases are TGTGCCAGCAGAATTAACAGGGACTACCCCTACGAGCAGTACTTC.

The chain recombines TRBV25-1 with TRBJ1-1; D may be TRBD1 (5 bases). Germline-derived CDR1 and CDR2 are MGHDK and SYGVNS. The V and J ends lost 6 bases and 4 bases respectively, with 12 bases between them. The CDR3 consists of 13 residues. The CDR3 DNA reads TGTGCCAGCAGAAAAACAGGTTCCACTGAAGCTTTCTTT. This encodes CASRKTGSTEAFF.

This chain connects TRBV6-5 to TRBJ1-5, with D unclear. The CDR3 length is 12 residues. Germline V CDR1 and CDR2: MNHEY, SVGAGI. V was trimmed by 0 bases and J by 8 bases, leaving 5 bases between them. The CDR3 nucleotides read TGTGCCAGCAGTTACTCGATAGAGCCCCAGCATTTT. It is translated as CASSYSIEPQHF.